This entry is about one T cell receptor beta chain. What it binds is not known. The sequenced fragment ends 3 residues before the CDR3 boundary, so the rest is inferred from the germline J gene. Treatment described: autologous CTL019 cells: CD19 CAR with 4-1BB and CD3 zeta domains. The CD19 CAR carried TCR zeta and 4-1BB signaling domains. These data are taken from a study of TET2 disruption in CD19-targeted CAR T cells. The CDR3 sequence is 12 residues long. Germline V gene sequence: CDR1 SGHVS, CDR2 FQNEAQ. The method was immunoSEQ multiplex PCR; TCRdb's version includes in-frame clones alone and lacks a portion of them. The record lists fewer than 30,000 clones, of which the ten most abundant hold under 2.5%.

The TCR sequence derives from a man in his 70s with chronic lymphocytic leukemia. The material sequenced was CD8- CAR+ T cells sorted from cultured blood T cells, taken for CD19 CAR T cell therapy. The subset here: CD8-negative CAR-positive T cells from the infusion product. The chain is built from TRBV7-8 and TRBJ1-2, with D perhaps TRBD1 (6 bases). The sequenced CDR3 bases are TGTGCCAGCAGCTTACGACAGGTTGAC. As protein: CASSLRQVD. The entire CDR3 protein reads CASSLRQVDYTF.